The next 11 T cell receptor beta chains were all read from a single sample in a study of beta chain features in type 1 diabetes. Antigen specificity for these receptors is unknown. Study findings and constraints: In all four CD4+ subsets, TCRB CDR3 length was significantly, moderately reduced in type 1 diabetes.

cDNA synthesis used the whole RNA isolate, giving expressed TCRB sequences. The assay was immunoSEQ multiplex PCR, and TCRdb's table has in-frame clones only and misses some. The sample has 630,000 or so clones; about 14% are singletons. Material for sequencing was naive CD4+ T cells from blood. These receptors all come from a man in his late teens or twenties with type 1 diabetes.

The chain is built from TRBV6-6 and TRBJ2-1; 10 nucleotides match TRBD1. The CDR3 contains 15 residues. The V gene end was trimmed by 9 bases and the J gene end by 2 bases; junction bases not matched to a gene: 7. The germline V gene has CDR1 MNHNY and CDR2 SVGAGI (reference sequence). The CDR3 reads CASSGTGETYNEQFF. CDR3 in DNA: TGTGCCAGTTCCGGGACAGGGGAAACCTACAATGAGCAGTTCTTC.

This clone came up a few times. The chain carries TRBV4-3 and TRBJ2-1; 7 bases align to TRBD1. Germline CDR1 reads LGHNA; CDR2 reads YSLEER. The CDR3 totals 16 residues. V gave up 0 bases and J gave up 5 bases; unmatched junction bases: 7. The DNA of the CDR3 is TGCGCCAGCAGCCAAGATGACAGGGCTCGCGACAATGAGCAGTTCTTC. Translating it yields CASSQDDRARDNEQFF.

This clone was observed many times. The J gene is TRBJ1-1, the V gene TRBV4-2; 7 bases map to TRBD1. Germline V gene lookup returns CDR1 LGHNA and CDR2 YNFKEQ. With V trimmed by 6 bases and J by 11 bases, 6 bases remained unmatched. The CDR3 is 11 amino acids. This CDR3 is CASRRQGMAFF. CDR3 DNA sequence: TGTGCCAGCAGGAGACAGGGTATGGCTTTCTTT.

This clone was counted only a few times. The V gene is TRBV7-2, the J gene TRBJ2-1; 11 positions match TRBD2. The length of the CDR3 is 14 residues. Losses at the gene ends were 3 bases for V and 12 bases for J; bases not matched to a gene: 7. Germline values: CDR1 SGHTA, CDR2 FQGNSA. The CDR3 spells CASSFRLAGIAQFF. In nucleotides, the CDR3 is TGTGCCAGCAGCTTCCGACTAGCGGGAATAGCGCAGTTCTTC.

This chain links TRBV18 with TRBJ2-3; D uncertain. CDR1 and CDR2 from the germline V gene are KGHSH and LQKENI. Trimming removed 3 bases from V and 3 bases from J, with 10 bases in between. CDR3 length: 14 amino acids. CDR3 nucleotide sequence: TGTGCCAGCTCACCTCTCGTGGGTACAGATACGCAGTATTTT. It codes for CASSPLVGTDTQYF.

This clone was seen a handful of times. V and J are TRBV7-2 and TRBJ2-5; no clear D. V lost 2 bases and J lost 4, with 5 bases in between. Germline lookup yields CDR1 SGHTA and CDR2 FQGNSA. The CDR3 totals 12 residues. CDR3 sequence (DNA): TGTGCCAGCAGCTTATCTCTAGAGACCCAGTACTTC. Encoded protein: CASSLSLETQYF. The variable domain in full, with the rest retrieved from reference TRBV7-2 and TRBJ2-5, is GAGVSQSPSNKVTEKGKDVELRCDPISGHTALYWYRQSLGQGLEFLIYFQGNSAPDKSGLPSDRFSAERTGGSVSTLTIQRTQQEDSAVYLCASSLSLETQYFGPGTRLLVL.

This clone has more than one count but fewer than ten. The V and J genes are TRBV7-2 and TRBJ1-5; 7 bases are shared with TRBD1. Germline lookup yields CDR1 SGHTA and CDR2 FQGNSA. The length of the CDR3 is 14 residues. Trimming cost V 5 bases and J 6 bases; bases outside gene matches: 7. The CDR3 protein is CASSARQGGQPQHF. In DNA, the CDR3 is TGTGCCAGCAGCGCTAGACAGGGAGGTCAGCCCCAGCATTTT.

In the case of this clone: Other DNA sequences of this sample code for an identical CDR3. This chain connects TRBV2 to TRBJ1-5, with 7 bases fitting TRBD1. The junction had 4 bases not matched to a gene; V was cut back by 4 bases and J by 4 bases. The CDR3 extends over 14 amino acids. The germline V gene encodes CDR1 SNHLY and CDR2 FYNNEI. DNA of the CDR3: TGTGCCAGCAGTGGCACAGGGGAAAATCAGCCCCAGCATTTT. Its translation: CASSGTGENQPQHF. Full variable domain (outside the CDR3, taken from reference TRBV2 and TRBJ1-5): EPEVTQTPSHQVTQMGQEVILRCVPISNHLYFYWYRQILGQKVEFLVSFYNNEISEKSEIFDDQFSVERPDGSNFTLKIRSTKLEDSAMYFCASSGTGENQPQHFGDGTRLSIL.

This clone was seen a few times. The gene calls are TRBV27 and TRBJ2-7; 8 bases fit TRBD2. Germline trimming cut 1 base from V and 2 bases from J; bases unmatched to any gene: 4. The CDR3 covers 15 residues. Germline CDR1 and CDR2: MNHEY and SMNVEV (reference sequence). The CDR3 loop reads CASSLYLAGTYEQYF. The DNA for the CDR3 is TGTGCCAGCAGTTTATATCTAGCGGGTACCTACGAGCAGTACTTC.

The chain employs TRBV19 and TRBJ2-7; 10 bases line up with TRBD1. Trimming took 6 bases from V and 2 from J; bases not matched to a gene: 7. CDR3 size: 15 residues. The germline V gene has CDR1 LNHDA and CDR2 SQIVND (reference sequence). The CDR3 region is CASRSAGTGAYEQYF. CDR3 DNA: TGTGCCAGTAGAAGTGCCGGGACAGGGGCCTACGAGCAGTACTTC.

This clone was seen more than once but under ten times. The CDR3 sequence is CASSLQGLVTQYF. The DNA for the CDR3 is TGTGCCAGCAGCTTACAGGGGCTTGTGACCCAGTACTTC. The rearrangement uses TRBV2 and TRBJ2-5; 7 positions match TRBD1. Germline loops: CDR1 SNHLY, CDR2 FYNNEI. This CDR3 is 13 amino acids long. The V and J ends lost 6 bases and 7 bases, in that order; junction bases with no gene match: 8. The whole variable domain, filled in from reference TRBV2 and TRBJ2-5, reads EPEVTQTPSHQVTQMGQEVILRCVPISNHLYFYWYRQILGQKVEFLVSFYNNEISEKSEIFDDQFSVERPDGSNFTLKIRSTKLEDSAMYFCASSLQGLVTQYFGPGTRLLVL.